Shown below are 24 T cell receptor beta chains from a single sample sequenced in a study of cytotoxic CD8 clonotypes in ibrutinib-treated CLL (dated by TCRdb to 2020 to 2023). The library came from the immunoSEQ multiplex PCR assay. TCRdb took over this immuneACCESS table, retaining in-frame rearrangements with V and J assigned. Such tables are incomplete; in checked studies, under half of the missing clones stem from an unresolved V gene, and the remainder is unexplained. Within this sample are 300,000 to 400,000 clones, with under 70% of them counted one time only. The ten largest clonotypes hold roughly 6.8% of the sample. Specimen: PBMCs, collected after 36 months of ibrutinib treatment. The receptors here all came from a human donor with chronic lymphocytic leukemia.

In its sample, this clone was seen once. V gene TRBV7-8 combines with J gene TRBJ2-1, with D possibly being TRBD2 (6 bases). The germline V gene has CDR1 SGHVS and CDR2 FQNEAQ. Trimming shortened V by 1 base and J by 3 bases, and 10 bases separated the two germline ends. The CDR3 covers 15 residues. The CDR3 here is CASSLGGRGYNEQFF. The CDR3, as DNA: TGTGCCAGCAGCTTAGGAGGGCGGGGCTACAATGAGCAGTTCTTC.

This clone was seen more than once but under ten times. This chain uses TRBV11-3 with TRBJ1-2; 9 positions match TRBD1. The CDR3 has 17 residues. Germline trimming cut 7 bases from V and 3 bases from J; bases unmatched to any gene: 15. The germline V gene has CDR1 SGHNT and CDR2 YENEEA. CDR3 loop: CASTRSGHRGRDYGYTF. DNA of the CDR3: TGTGCCAGCACACGTAGTGGGCACAGGGGGCGTGACTATGGCTACACCTTC.

Only a few counts were recorded for this clone. The chain uses TRBV6-1 and TRBJ2-1; D not certain. With 0 bases removed from V and 10 bases from J, the gap between germline ends came to 16 bases. The length of the CDR3 is 15 residues. The V gene's germline CDR1 is MNHNS and CDR2 SASEGT. The CDR3 nucleotides read TGTGCCAGCAGTGAAGCGCTTCGTCATAGGTGCGAGCAGTTCTTC. Translated: CASSEALRHRCEQFF.

The chain joins TRBV29-1 to TRBJ2-2; TRBD2 aligns across 10 bases. The CDR3 extends over 14 amino acids. Looked up from germline, CDR1 is SQVTM and CDR2 is ANQGSEA. V was pared by 7 bases and J by 7 bases, with 9 bases of the junction left unmatched. The DNA of the CDR3 is TGCAGCGCCTCGGGACTAGCGACGGTCGGGGAGCTGTTTTTT. This gives the protein CSASGLATVGELFF.

The chain joins TRBV18 to TRBJ2-1, with D perhaps TRBD1 or TRBD2 (6 bases each). V lost 1 base, J lost 6 bases, and 16 bases lay in between. Per germline, CDR1 KGHSH and CDR2 LQKENI. The CDR3 is 16 amino acids. CDR3 region: CASSPRGARSGNEQFF. The CDR3 DNA reads as TGTGCCAGCTCACCACGGGGGGCGAGGTCGGGCAATGAGCAGTTCTTC.

This CDR3 is CSVSAKPVETQYF. CDR3 bases: TGCAGCGTTTCCGCCAAACCTGTAGAGACCCAGTACTTC. V gene TRBV29-1 combines with J gene TRBJ2-5; D gene ambiguous. The V gene's germline CDR1 is SQVTM and CDR2 ANQGSEA. The ends were cut back, 5 bases at V and 4 bases at J, with 14 bases in the middle. The CDR3 sequence is 13 residues long.

The CDR3 DNA is TGTGCCAGTAGTCGCCTCTTCCGGGAAGATACGCAGTATTTT. Protein: CASSRLFREDTQYF. The chain has TRBV19 and TRBJ2-3, with a possible D match to TRBD2 (5 bases). V was pared by 5 bases and J by 5 bases, with 14 bases between. The germline V gene encodes CDR1 LNHDA and CDR2 SQIVND (reference sequence). The CDR3 covers 14 residues.

The rearrangement joins TRBV27 to TRBJ1-1, with a tentative D call TRBD1 (5 bases). CDR3 size: 13 residues. Germline CDR1 is MNHEY and CDR2 is SMNVEV (reference sequence). Deletions cut 3 bases from V and 3 bases from J, with 8 bases between. CDR3 loop: CASSFGGDTEAFF. The CDR3 nucleotides read TGTGCCAGCAGTTTTGGGGGGGACACTGAAGCTTTCTTT.

This clone was seen only a few times. V is TRBV7-9 and J is TRBJ1-2; D gene uncertain. V was pared by 10 bases and J by 2 bases, with 14 bases between. Germline V lookup: CDR1 SEHNR, CDR2 FQNEAQ (reference sequence). This CDR3 is built from 13 residues. The CDR3 DNA follows: TGTGCCATCCCCGTAGAGGCCAACTATGGCTACACCTTC. As protein: CAIPVEANYGYTF.

This clone has a single count. V gene TRBV18 combines with J gene TRBJ2-5, with 7 bases aligning to TRBD2. Germline-derived CDR1 and CDR2 are KGHSH and LQKENI. Trimming removed 2 bases from V and 2 bases from J; junction bases left unmatched: 8. The CDR3 consists of 16 residues. This CDR3 reads CASSPGRGLGQETQYF. CDR3 sequence (DNA): TGTGCCAGCTCACCAGGGAGGGGACTGGGACAAGAGACCCAGTACTTC.

The chain uses TRBV29-1 and TRBJ1-5; TRBD1 might be the D (5 bases). V dropped 6 bases and J dropped 7 bases, with 10 bases sitting between them. This CDR3 is 11 amino acids long. CDR1 is SQVTM and CDR2 is ANQGSEA in the germline V gene. The CDR3 is CSVGGWQPQHF. The DNA for the CDR3 is TGCAGCGTGGGGGGTTGGCAGCCCCAGCATTTT. Drawing the rest from reference TRBV29-1 and TRBJ1-5, the complete variable domain is SAVISQKPSRDICQRGTSLTIQCQVDSQVTMMFWYRQQPGQSLTLIATANQGSEATYESGFVIDKFPISRPNLTFSTLTVSNMSPEDSSIYLCSVGGWQPQHFGDGTRLSIL.

The chain combines TRBV5-6 with TRBJ1-2; tentatively, D is TRBD1 (6 bases). V dropped 0 bases and J dropped 4 bases, with 13 bases sitting between them. Germline CDR1 SGHDT, CDR2 YYEEEE. The CDR3 totals 15 residues. The CDR3 DNA is TGTGCCAGCAGCTTGGTTGTGGGGGGCGTCTATGGCTACACCTTC. This translates into CASSLVVGGVYGYTF.

This sequence joins TRBV5-1 and TRBJ1-2; D is unresolved. There are 14 residues in the CDR3. From germline, CDR1 is SGHRS and CDR2 YFSETQ. V shed 0 bases and J shed 6 bases, with 12 bases lying between them. The DNA of the CDR3 is TGCGCCAGCAGCTTGGCCTGGGGATTCGATGGCTACACCTTC. Residues: CASSLAWGFDGYTF.

As DNA, the CDR3 is TGTGCCACCAGCAACCTTGGAGGGGGGGGCACAGATACGCAGTATTTT. Protein: CATSNLGGGGTDTQYF. V usage is TRBV15 and J usage is TRBJ2-3; the D gene is possibly TRBD2 (7 bases). Germline CDR1 LNHNV, CDR2 YYDKDF (reference sequence). The V gene lost 4 bases and the J gene lost 1 base, with 15 bases spanning the gap. This CDR3 is 16 amino acids long.

The V and J genes are TRBV6-5 and TRBJ2-7; no firm D call. V lost 2 bases and J lost 6, with 5 bases in between. The CDR3 is 11 amino acids. Germline V gene data show CDR1 as MNHEY and CDR2 as SVGAGI. CDR3: CASSYSAEQYF. In DNA, the CDR3 is TGTGCCAGCAGTTACAGTGCCGAGCAGTACTTC.

This clone was found a few times. The chain employs TRBV7-2 and TRBJ1-1; unclear D gene. This CDR3 has 13 amino acids. Germline V lookup: CDR1 SGHTA, CDR2 FQGNSA. The V and J ends lost 1 base and 3 bases respectively, with 6 bases between them. CDR3 nucleotide sequence: TGTGCCAGCAGCTTAGAGGTGGACACTGAAGCTTTCTTT. Its protein product is CASSLEVDTEAFF.

The chain couples TRBV2 to TRBJ2-7; 7 nucleotides align to TRBD1. Germline V gene lookup returns CDR1 SNHLY and CDR2 FYNNEI. This CDR3 contains 14 residues. V shed 2 bases and J 5 bases; nucleotides not matched to a gene: 6. CDR3 nucleotides: TGTGCCAGCAGTGAAACCAGGGGGATCAACGAGCAGTACTTC. Its translation: CASSETRGINEQYF.

This clone was seen a handful of times. The rearrangement uses TRBV7-6 and TRBJ1-4; D perhaps matches TRBD1 (5 bases). The ends were cut back, 3 bases at V and 7 bases at J, with 6 bases in the middle. Germline V gene lookup returns CDR1 SGHVS and CDR2 FNYEAQ. The CDR3 consists of 12 residues. The CDR3 sequence: CASSFQGEKLFF. The CDR3 region has the DNA TGTGCCAGCAGCTTCCAGGGTGAAAAACTGTTTTTT.

The genes are TRBV20-1 and TRBJ2-5; D gene uncertain. CDR3 length: 11 residues. Trimming left V 0 bases short and J 5 bases short, with 4 bases between. Germline CDR1 is DFQATT and CDR2 is SNEGSKA (reference sequence). The CDR3 spells CSARDWETQYF. CDR3 coding DNA: TGCAGTGCTAGAGATTGGGAGACCCAGTACTTC.

The chain recombines TRBV27 with TRBJ2-5; TRBD2 matches 8 bases. Germline CDR1 MNHEY, CDR2 SMNVEV (reference sequence). This CDR3 is built from 12 residues. The CDR3 nucleotides read TGTGCTCCGGGAGGGGGTCGGGAGACCCAGTACTTC. Translated, it gives CAPGGGRETQYF.

The CDR3 DNA reads as TGTGCCAGCAGCGAAACCTGGAATACGCAGTATTTT. Its protein is CASSETWNTQYF. The chain combines TRBV5-6 with TRBJ2-3; no reliable D call. Trimming took off 4 bases at V and 7 bases at J, with 10 bases between the two ends. The CDR3 consists of 12 residues. Germline V gives CDR1 SGHDT, CDR2 YYEEEE. The full variable domain, with the rest looked up from reference TRBV5-6 and TRBJ2-3, is DAGVTQSPTHLIKTRGQQVTLRCSPKSGHDTVSWYQQALGQGPQFIFQYYEEEERQRGNFPDRFSGHQFPNYSSELNVNALLLGDSALYLCASSETWNTQYFGPGTRLTVL.

The V gene is TRBV28, the J gene TRBJ2-7, with 7 bases lining up with TRBD1. Germline CDR1 and CDR2: MDHEN and SYDVKM. The V segment lost 1 base and the J segment 3 bases; nucleotides outside the gene matches: 9. The CDR3 runs to 16 residues. The chain's CDR3 is CASSLSRHRGGYEQYF. CDR3 in DNA: TGTGCCAGCAGTTTATCCCGACACAGGGGCGGCTACGAGCAGTACTTC.

This clone was observed a few times. V gene TRBV14 combines with J gene TRBJ1-6; D is unclear. Germline V lookup: CDR1 SGHDN, CDR2 FVKESK. This CDR3 spans 14 amino acids. V shed 4 bases and J shed 8 bases, with 12 bases lying between them. The CDR3 DNA reads TGTGCCAGCAGCCCCGGACCGGTTGATTCACCCCTCCACTTT. It specifies CASSPGPVDSPLHF.

This chain joins TRBV5-1 and TRBJ1-2; D is undetermined. The CDR3 totals 14 residues. Germline V gene data show CDR1 as SGHRS and CDR2 as YFSETQ. Trimming stripped 0 bases from V and 4 bases from J, with 10 bases between. The CDR3 protein is CASSLDHSTYGYTF. In DNA, the CDR3 is TGCGCCAGCAGCTTGGATCACAGCACCTATGGCTACACCTTC.